This T cell receptor (beta chain) was observed in a study of OX40 agonist ivuxolimab in advanced cancers. Across the whole study: Melanoma, hepatocellular carcinoma, head and neck or renal cell cancer occurred in dose-escalation patients.

Study-wide points: In a subset of nonresponders, normalized T-cell clonal expansion was also low.

Comment on this clone: Its antigen is not identified.

Germline values: CDR1 SGHRS, CDR2 YFSETQ. This CDR3 has 15 amino acids. V lost 0 bases, J lost 4 bases, and 11 bases lay in between. Method: immunoSEQ multiplex PCR; TCRdb's copy keeps in-frame clones and lacks some. The sample shows about 73,000 clones, about 93% of them seen only once. The rearrangement uses TRBV5-1 and TRBJ2-1; no definite D call. The sequence derives from an adult with an advanced solid tumor such as melanoma, head and neck, liver or kidney cancer. Sequences were derived from CD4+ or CD8+ T cells sorted from blood, sampled in a trial of the OX40 agonist ivuxolimab. CDR3 sequence reads: CASSLVAGSYNEQFF. CDR3 sequence (DNA): TGCGCCAGCAGCTTGGTGGCAGGTAGTTACAATGAGCAGTTCTTC.